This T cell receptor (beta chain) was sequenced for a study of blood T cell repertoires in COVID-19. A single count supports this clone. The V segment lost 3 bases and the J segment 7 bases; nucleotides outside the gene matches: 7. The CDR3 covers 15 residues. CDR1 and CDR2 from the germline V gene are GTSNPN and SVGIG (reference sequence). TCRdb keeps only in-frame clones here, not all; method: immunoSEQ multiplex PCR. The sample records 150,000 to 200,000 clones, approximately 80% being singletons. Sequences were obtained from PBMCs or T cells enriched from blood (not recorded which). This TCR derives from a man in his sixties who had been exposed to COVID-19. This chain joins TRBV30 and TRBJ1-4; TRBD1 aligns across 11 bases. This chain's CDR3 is CAWRKDRGQGEKLFF. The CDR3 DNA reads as TGTGCCTGGAGAAAGGACAGGGGGCAAGGTGAAAAACTGTTTTTT.